Listed here are 14 T cell receptor beta chains from one sample, sequenced in a study of T cell clonotyping in hematopoietic cell transplantation. Indicated time point: recipient sample about 28 days before transplant, after cytoreduction. Sequenced by immunoSEQ multiplex PCR; TCRdb stores in-frame clones only, minus some. This table holds 16,000 or so clones, roughly 93% found once. Material: peripheral blood mononuclear cells, obtained before stem cell transplant. The source of these receptors is a man aged 18 to 35 with biphenotypic leukemia. Some clones in this sample may be carry-over from other donors' samples.

The chain has TRBV30 and TRBJ1-3; 7 nucleotides align to TRBD1. V was clipped by 1 base and J by 2 bases; unmatched bases: 2. The CDR3 runs to 14 residues. The germline CDR1 and CDR2 sequences are GTSNPN and SVGIG (reference sequence). This CDR3 reads CAWSGGTAGNTIYF. The DNA for the CDR3 is TGTGCCTGGAGTGGGGGGACAGCTGGAAACACCATATATTTT.

The rearrangement uses TRBV10-3 and TRBJ1-6; 7 bases are shared with TRBD1. Trimming at V came to 3 bases and at J to 6 bases, leaving 14 bases not matched to a gene. This CDR3 spans 18 amino acids. Germline-derived CDR1 and CDR2 are ENHRY and SYGVKD. The CDR3 sequence is CAISERAGTAEPNSPLHF. The CDR3 DNA is TGTGCCATCAGTGAACGAGCCGGGACAGCAGAACCTAATTCACCCCTCCACTTT.

The CDR3 sequence is CASSRDREWDQPQHF. The CDR3 nucleotides are TGTGCCAGTAGTCGGGACAGGGAATGGGATCAGCCCCAGCATTTT. The chain has TRBV19 and TRBJ1-5, with TRBD1 identical over 9 bases. Trimming cost V 5 bases and J 5 bases; bases outside gene matches: 7. CDR1 LNHDA and CDR2 SQIVND come from the germline V gene (reference sequence). The CDR3 is 15 residues long.

The chain joins TRBV7-9 to TRBJ1-1, with D perhaps TRBD1 (6 bases). The length of the CDR3 is 10 residues. V dropped 8 bases and J dropped 8 bases, with 9 bases sitting between them. Germline V lookup: CDR1 SEHNR, CDR2 FQNEAQ (reference sequence). The CDR3 reads CASSTGEAFF. DNA for the CDR3: TGTGCCAGCTCAACAGGGGAAGCTTTCTTT.

The J gene is TRBJ1-2, the V gene TRBV9; no clear D. CDR1 SGDLS and CDR2 YYNGEE come from the germline V gene. The CDR3 sequence is 12 residues long. V lost 0 bases and J 4 bases, leaving 4 bases between the germline ends. CDR3 DNA: TGTGCCAGCAGCGTAGTGAGCTATGGCTACACCTTC. The encoded protein is CASSVVSYGYTF.

V is TRBV4-3 and J is TRBJ2-3, with a weak D call TRBD2 (5 bases). CDR1 LGHNA and CDR2 YSLEER come from the germline V gene. The CDR3 extends over 15 amino acids. V was shortened by 1 base and J by 1 base, with 9 bases between the two germline ends. CDR3 protein: CASSQGARGTDTQYF. The CDR3 DNA reads as TGCGCCAGCAGCCAAGGGGCGCGGGGCACAGATACGCAGTATTTT.

The chain employs TRBV6-5 and TRBJ1-1; no firm D call. Trimming took 0 bases from V and 3 from J, leaving 11 bases between them. The CDR3 has 15 amino acids. The germline V gene encodes CDR1 MNHEY and CDR2 SVGAGI. The CDR3 region has the DNA TGTGCCAGCAGTTACTCGAGAATGGGTGACACTGAAGCTTTCTTT. Translating it yields CASSYSRMGDTEAFF.

V is TRBV28 and J is TRBJ2-4; 7 nucleotides agree with TRBD1. Germline-derived CDR1 and CDR2 are MDHEN and SYDVKM. The trim removed 6 bases at V and 4 bases at J, leaving 12 bases unmatched. CDR3 size: 16 residues. This chain's CDR3 is CASSRQGVLVKNIQYF. DNA of the CDR3: TGTGCCAGCAGCCGCCAGGGGGTTCTTGTGAAAAACATTCAGTACTTC.

CDR3 nucleotides: TGTGCCAGCAGCTTGGACCCAGATATTATCGGACATTCACCCCTCCACTTT. Protein: CASSLDPDIIGHSPLHF. The chain employs TRBV5-6 and TRBJ1-6; D is unresolved. V lost 0 bases to trimming and J lost 8 bases, with 18 bases between them. This CDR3 is built from 17 residues. The germline V gene encodes CDR1 SGHDT and CDR2 YYEEEE.

The V gene is TRBV4-1, the J gene TRBJ1-2, with TRBD1 matching over 8 bases. J gave up 0 bases and V 0 bases, and 6 bases lay outside the gene matches. The CDR3 is 17 amino acids. The germline gives CDR1 MGHRA, CDR2 YSYEKL. This CDR3 reads CASSQDAGTGANYGYTF. Here the CDR3 DNA reads TGCGCCAGCAGCCAAGATGCGGGGACAGGAGCTAACTATGGCTACACCTTC.

V gene TRBV11-3 combines with J gene TRBJ2-3, with D possibly being TRBD2 (7 bases). V was trimmed by 0 bases and J by 5 bases, leaving 12 bases between them. The germline V gene has CDR1 SGHNT and CDR2 YENEEA. The CDR3 is 15 residues long. The CDR3 is CASSLEGGPGDTQYF. The CDR3 nucleotides read TGTGCCAGCAGCTTAGAGGGGGGGCCCGGAGATACGCAGTATTTT.

The V call is TRBV19, the J call TRBJ1-1, with D unclear. Looked up from germline, CDR1 is LNHDA and CDR2 is SQIVND (reference sequence). The CDR3 sequence is 14 residues long. The V end was cut by 2 bases, the J end by 4 bases, with 11 bases between. CDR3 in amino acids: CASSIYPGSTEAFF. CDR3 in DNA: TGTGCCAGTAGTATATACCCCGGGTCCACTGAAGCTTTCTTT.

The chain links TRBV30 to TRBJ2-5; 11 bases fit TRBD2. This CDR3 is 14 amino acids long. V was pared by 5 bases and J by 1 base, with 3 bases of the junction left unmatched. From germline, CDR1 is GTSNPN and CDR2 SVGIG (reference sequence). Written as DNA, the CDR3 is TGTGCCTGGTCCGGGACTAGCGGCCAAGAGACCCAGTACTTC. Its protein product is CAWSGTSGQETQYF.

The chain joins TRBV19 to TRBJ2-7, with D perhaps matching TRBD1 (8 bases). The CDR3 length is 14 residues. V lost 7 bases, J lost 9 bases, and 22 bases lay in between. The germline CDR1 and CDR2 sequences are LNHDA and SQIVND (reference sequence). CDR3 sequence (DNA): TGTGCCAGTACCGGGGGGACAGGAAGGAGCGGGCAGTACTTC. It encodes CASTGGTGRSGQYF.